This T cell receptor beta chain derives from a study of cytomegalovirus exposure and HLA in healthy donors. The CDR3 covers 14 residues. Deletions cut 3 bases from V and 5 bases from J, with 11 bases between. Germline lookup yields CDR1 MNHEY and CDR2 SVGAGI. This clone has just a few counts. With 60 Vbeta and 13 Jbeta primers, the PCR was carried out. The data were produced by immunoSEQ multiplex PCR, yet TCRdb's version contains in-frame clones alone and is incomplete. The table lists about 97,000 clones, around 10% of them singletons. Sequencing was done on a sample of PBMCs. The TCR comes from a man aged 50 to 59 in good health and CMV-seropositive. The J gene is TRBJ1-5, the V gene TRBV6-5, with D tentatively TRBD1 (5 bases). CDR3: CASSYAGQDQPQHF. Here the CDR3 DNA reads TGTGCCAGCAGTTATGCAGGGCAAGATCAGCCCCAGCATTTT.